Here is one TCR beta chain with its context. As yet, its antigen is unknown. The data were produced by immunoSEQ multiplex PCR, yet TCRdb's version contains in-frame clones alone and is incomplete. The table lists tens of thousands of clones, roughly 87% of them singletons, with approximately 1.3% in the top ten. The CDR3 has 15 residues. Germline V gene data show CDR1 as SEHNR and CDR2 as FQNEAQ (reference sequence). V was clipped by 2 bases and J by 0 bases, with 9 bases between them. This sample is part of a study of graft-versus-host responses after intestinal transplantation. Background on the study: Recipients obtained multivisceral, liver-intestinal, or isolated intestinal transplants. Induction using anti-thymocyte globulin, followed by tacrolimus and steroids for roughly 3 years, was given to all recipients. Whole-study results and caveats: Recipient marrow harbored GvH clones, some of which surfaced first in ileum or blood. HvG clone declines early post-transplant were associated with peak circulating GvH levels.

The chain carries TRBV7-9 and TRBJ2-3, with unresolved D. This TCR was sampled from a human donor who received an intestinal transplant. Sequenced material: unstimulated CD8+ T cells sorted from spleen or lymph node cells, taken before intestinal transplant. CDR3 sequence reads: CASSLFWASTDTQYF. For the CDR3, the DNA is TGTGCCAGCAGCTTATTCTGGGCCAGCACAGATACGCAGTATTTT.